Detailed here is one T cell receptor (beta chain). This CDR3 is built from 16 residues. Germline CDR1 is MNHEY and CDR2 is SVGAGI. V gave up 4 bases and J gave up 4 bases; unmatched junction bases: 4. This sample stems from a study of blood T cell repertoires in COVID-19. Overall study: Material from acute and convalescent COVID-19 was sourced from the United States, Italy and Spain. T cells, B-cell-depleted T cells, or PBMCs provided the cDNA or gDNA that served as material.

Original processing notes: Estimates of nucleated cell counts were drawn from the amplification of reference gene primers. TCRdb's table, derived via immunoSEQ multiplex PCR, lists solely in-frame clones and lacks some. V, J and clone size derive from that table, while D and trimming were established from the DNA sequence. The table has a few hundred thousand clones, under 90% seen once; the top ten hold less than 3.5%. This chain connects TRBV6-5 to TRBJ2-3; TRBD2 agrees at 14 bases. This TCR was sampled from a woman in her fifties or sixties who had been exposed to COVID-19. Sequencing input: PBMCs or T cells enriched from blood (not recorded which). CDR3 nucleotide sequence: TGTGCCAGCAGTTCGGGACTAGCGGGAGACCCAGATACGCAGTATTTT. Translation gives CASSSGLAGDPDTQYF.